The 29 T cell receptor beta chains listed next were all sequenced from one sample in a study of blood T cell repertoires in COVID-19. Clones were sequenced by immunoSEQ multiplex PCR, and TCRdb holds only the in-frame ones, with some missing. The sample includes approximately 200,000 clones, approximately 85% of them seen just once. Sequencing was done on a sample of peripheral blood. These receptors originate from a human donor with active or convalescent COVID-19. The donor label of this sample is uncertain.

The chain employs TRBV6-5 and TRBJ1-5; 9 bases map to TRBD1. Germline V lookup: CDR1 MNHEY, CDR2 SVGAGI. The CDR3 consists of 15 residues. J lost 0 bases, V lost 7 bases, and 4 bases had no gene match. CDR3 residues: CASIWTGDSNQPQHF. The CDR3 DNA sequence: TGTGCCAGCATTTGGACAGGGGATAGCAATCAGCCCCAGCATTTT.

V is TRBV27 and J is TRBJ2-7, with D possibly being TRBD2 (6 bases). V was clipped by 3 bases and J by 9 bases, with 18 bases between them. Germline loops: CDR1 MNHEY, CDR2 SMNVEV (reference sequence). CDR3 length: 14 residues. This CDR3 reads CASSFHIRERVQYF. CDR3 bases: TGTGCCAGCAGTTTCCATATTCGGGAGCGGGTGCAGTACTTC.

This rearrangement joins TRBV9 to TRBJ1-2; D may be TRBD1 (5 bases). CDR3 size: 14 residues. The germline V gene has CDR1 SGDLS and CDR2 YYNGEE. V lost 2 bases, J lost 8 bases, and 16 bases lay in between. DNA of the CDR3: TGTGCCAGCAGCGTTCAGGCAGGGTATGGGGGCTACACCTTC. Translation: CASSVQAGYGGYTF.

The chain joins TRBV29-1 to TRBJ2-3, with 13 bases identical to TRBD2. The CDR3 extends over 18 amino acids. CDR1 is SQVTM, CDR2 ANQGSEA, per germline. Trimming cost V 4 bases and J 2 bases; bases outside gene matches: 12. CDR3 nucleotide sequence: TGCAGCGTTGGGGGGACTAGCGGGGCCTCCTCTCCCACAGATACGCAGTATTTT. Its protein product is CSVGGTSGASSPTDTQYF.

The V call is TRBV30, the J call TRBJ1-1; 7 bases match TRBD1. Germline V gene data show CDR1 as GTSNPN and CDR2 as SVGIG (reference sequence). The V segment lost 5 bases and the J segment 3 bases; nucleotides outside the gene matches: 6. This CDR3 is built from 13 residues. CDR3 amino acids: CAWGGQSYTEAFF. CDR3 nucleotide sequence: TGTGCCTGGGGGGGACAGTCGTACACTGAAGCTTTCTTT.

A single count supports this clone. The V gene is TRBV2, the J gene TRBJ1-5; 8 bases line up with TRBD1. The V gene's germline CDR1 is SNHLY and CDR2 FYNNEI. The CDR3 runs 15 residues. After removal of 6 bases from V and 4 bases from J, the junction contained 8 bases not matched to a gene. The CDR3 protein is CASRLDRGGNQPQHF. In DNA, the CDR3 is TGTGCCAGCAGGCTAGACAGGGGAGGGAATCAGCCCCAGCATTTT.

J is TRBJ1-5 and V is TRBV2; no clear D. The V end was cut by 7 bases, the J end by 4 bases, with 11 bases between. The CDR3 totals 13 residues. Germline CDR1 reads SNHLY; CDR2 reads FYNNEI. The CDR3 region has the DNA TGTGCCAGCAATACCTTTGCGAATCAGCCCCAGCATTTT. This encodes CASNTFANQPQHF.

The chain recombines TRBV5-1 with TRBJ2-4; D remains unclear. Germline V gene lookup returns CDR1 SGHRS and CDR2 YFSETQ. This CDR3 spans 17 amino acids. Trimming stripped 4 bases from V and 0 bases from J, with 17 bases between. The CDR3 bases are TGCGCCAGCAGCCCCCCTGATGAGACTCTAGCCAAAAACATTCAGTACTTC. Translated, it gives CASSPPDETLAKNIQYF.

This clone was detected once. The chain links TRBV2 to TRBJ1-2; D unclear. The V gene's germline CDR1 is SNHLY and CDR2 FYNNEI. Trimming removed 2 bases at V and 6 bases at J, with 13 bases between. The CDR3 has 14 residues. CDR3 DNA sequence: TGTGCCAGCAGTGAATTCCGGGGAAGGAATGGCTACACCTTC. Translation: CASSEFRGRNGYTF.

The chain is built from TRBV28 and TRBJ2-7; D might be TRBD1 (6 bases). CDR1 MDHEN and CDR2 SYDVKM come from the germline V gene. V lost 5 bases, J lost 5 bases, and 13 bases lay in between. The length of the CDR3 is 13 residues. The CDR3: CASSEPGTHEQYF. In nucleotides, the CDR3 is TGTGCCAGCAGTGAGCCCGGGACACACGAGCAGTACTTC.

The J gene is TRBJ2-1, the V gene TRBV7-8; 7 bases agree with TRBD1. Germline V gene lookup returns CDR1 SGHVS and CDR2 FQNEAQ. V dropped 5 bases and J dropped 7; count of bases not matched to a gene: 5. This CDR3 contains 13 residues. Written as DNA, the CDR3 is TGTGCCAGCAGCCTAGACAGGGTGAATGAGCAGTTCTTC. Translated: CASSLDRVNEQFF.

This chain links TRBV19 with TRBJ1-2; tentative D call: TRBD1 (6 bases). V lost 6 bases and J 2 bases, leaving 16 bases between the germline ends. Germline-derived CDR1 and CDR2 are LNHDA and SQIVND (reference sequence). The CDR3 is made up of 15 amino acids. The CDR3 nucleotides read TGTGCCAGTAGCCTACACGGACAGACAAACTATGGCTACACCTTC. It codes for CASSLHGQTNYGYTF.

This clone was detected once. The chain couples TRBV6-5 to TRBJ1-2; no clear D. V was clipped by 7 bases and J by 4 bases, with 10 bases between them. The length of the CDR3 is 12 residues. From germline, CDR1 is MNHEY and CDR2 SVGAGI. DNA for the CDR3: TGTGCCAGCAACGAGGATGTCTATGGCTACACCTTC. It translates to CASNEDVYGYTF.

The chain links TRBV7-2 to TRBJ1-4; 7 bases fit TRBD1. Germline CDR1 SGHTA, CDR2 FQGNSA. The length of the CDR3 is 15 residues. J lost 8 bases, V lost 4 bases, and 10 bases had no gene match. The CDR3 spells CASSSDRASREKLFF. CDR3 DNA sequence: TGTGCCAGCAGCTCCGACAGGGCGAGTCGAGAAAAACTGTTTTTT.

The genes are TRBV20-1 and TRBJ1-1; TRBD1 aligns across 7 bases. Germline CDR1 and CDR2: DFQATT and SNEGSKA (reference sequence). This CDR3 has 13 residues. Germline trimming cut 3 bases from V and 5 bases from J; bases unmatched to any gene: 6. The CDR3 sequence: CSASTRGRTEAFF. The CDR3 bases are TGCAGTGCTAGTACCAGGGGGAGAACTGAAGCTTTCTTT.

This rearrangement joins TRBV4-2 to TRBJ2-7, with 10 bases aligning to TRBD2. V lost 0 bases and J lost 4; bases outside the gene matches: 9. CDR1 and CDR2 (germline): LGHNA, YNFKEQ. CDR3 length: 17 amino acids. Here the CDR3 DNA reads TGTGCCAGCAGCCAAGATATTCCCACTAGCGGGGTGTACGAGCAGTACTTC. Residues: CASSQDIPTSGVYEQYF.

The chain joins TRBV5-4 to TRBJ2-1; TRBD2 agrees at 10 bases. The CDR3 length is 16 residues. Germline-derived CDR1 and CDR2 are SGHNT and YYREEE (reference sequence). The ends lost 0 bases at V and 8 bases at J; junction bases unmatched: 8. CDR3 in amino acids: CASSLGQLAGQYEQFF. CDR3 sequence (DNA): TGTGCCAGCAGCTTGGGTCAACTAGCGGGACAATATGAGCAGTTCTTC.

CDR3 protein: CSGGVGGPSYEQYF. DNA of the CDR3: TGCAGCGGGGGGGTAGGGGGCCCCTCCTACGAGCAGTACTTC. The chain is built from TRBV29-1 and TRBJ2-7, with a weak D call TRBD1 (7 bases). The CDR3 loop spans 14 amino acids. Trimming pared 7 bases from V and 0 bases from J, leaving 16 bases between. Germline V lookup: CDR1 SQVTM, CDR2 ANQGSEA.

This clone was found once. The V and J genes are TRBV3-1 (or the pseudogene TRBV3-2) and TRBJ1-5, with D perhaps matching TRBD1 (5 bases). This CDR3 is built from 16 residues. In germline, CDR1 is LGHDT, CDR2 YNNKEL (reference sequence). The ends were cut back, 1 base at V and 9 bases at J, with 19 bases in the middle. The CDR3 bases are TGTGCCAGCAGCCAAGGGGTGGGGCAGGCCCATCGGCCCCAGCATTTT. This gives the protein CASSQGVGQAHRPQHF.

The gene calls are TRBV14 and TRBJ2-3, with TRBD2 matching over 8 bases. Trimming at V came to 5 bases and at J to 3 bases, leaving 7 bases not matched to a gene. Germline CDR1 SGHDN, CDR2 FVKESK. This CDR3 is 15 amino acids long. The CDR3 nucleotides read TGTGCCAGCAGCGAAGGGACTAGGGGAACAGATACGCAGTATTTT. Protein sequence: CASSEGTRGTDTQYF.

The rearrangement joins TRBV27 to TRBJ2-5; TRBD2 agrees at 12 bases. The CDR3 runs 17 residues. The V gene's germline CDR1 is MNHEY and CDR2 SMNVEV (reference sequence). V trimming: 0 bases; J trimming: 5 bases; junction bases outside the gene matches: 7. In DNA form, the CDR3 reads TGTGCCAGCAGTTTATCACATCTAGCGGGAGGGCCCGAGACCCAGTACTTC. The encoded protein is CASSLSHLAGGPETQYF.

The chain couples TRBV25-1 to TRBJ1-1; 7 bases are shared with TRBD1. Trimming took 2 bases from V and 4 from J; bases not matched to a gene: 7. Looked up from germline, CDR1 is MGHDK and CDR2 is SYGVNS. The CDR3 has 15 residues. CDR3 in amino acids: CASSERGTEGTEAFF. The CDR3 nucleotides read TGTGCCAGCAGTGAAAGGGGGACAGAGGGCACTGAAGCTTTCTTT.

The chain employs TRBV29-1 and TRBJ2-5, with a tentative D call TRBD1 (5 bases). CDR1 and CDR2 (germline): SQVTM, ANQGSEA. With 7 bases removed from V and 2 bases from J, the gap between germline ends came to 5 bases. The CDR3 has 10 residues. This CDR3 is CSGQQETQYF. CDR3 bases: TGCAGCGGACAGCAAGAGACCCAGTACTTC.

V is TRBV2 and J is TRBJ2-2, with 12 bases identical to TRBD2. Germline V gene data show CDR1 as SNHLY and CDR2 as FYNNEI. The J segment lost 6 bases and the V segment lost 8 bases, leaving 4 bases of the junction unmatched. CDR3 length: 14 amino acids. The CDR3 loop is CASGRLAGAGELFF. The CDR3 bases are TGTGCCAGCGGGCGACTAGCGGGAGCCGGGGAGCTGTTTTTT. Full variable domain (rest looked up from reference TRBV2 and TRBJ2-2): EPEVTQTPSHQVTQMGQEVILRCVPISNHLYFYWYRQILGQKVEFLVSFYNNEISEKSEIFDDQFSVERPDGSNFTLKIRSTKLEDSAMYFCASGRLAGAGELFFGEGSRLTVL.

The gene calls are TRBV21-1 and TRBJ1-6; the table's D call, TRBD1, has no DNA check behind it. TRBV21-1 is an annotated pseudogene. The CDR3 sequence is 18 residues long. The CDR3 loop is CASSKALNDPGEHSPLHF. As DNA, the CDR3 is TGTGCCAGCAGCAAAGCGCTTAACGATCCAGGGGAACATTCACCCCTCCACTTT.

CDR3 sequence (DNA): TGTGCCAGCAGCTTGGATCTTAGCGGGAGGGCTGACGAGCAGTACTTC. Its translation: CASSLDLSGRADEQYF. The V call is TRBV5-6, the J call TRBJ2-7; TRBD2 agrees at 11 bases. The CDR3 length is 16 residues. V shed 0 bases and J 5 bases; nucleotides not matched to a gene: 7. Looked up from germline, CDR1 is SGHDT and CDR2 is YYEEEE.

Only one count was recorded for this clone. The rearrangement uses TRBV5-1 and TRBJ2-1; D possibly corresponds to TRBD2 (5 bases). This CDR3 contains 14 residues. Germline values: CDR1 SGHRS, CDR2 YFSETQ. V shed 1 base and J shed 6 bases, with 11 bases lying between them. CDR3 loop: CASSLTSVVNEQFF. In DNA form, the CDR3 reads TGCGCCAGCAGCTTGACTAGTGTGGTCAATGAGCAGTTCTTC.

This chain joins TRBV12-3 or TRBV12-4 and TRBJ2-3, with D possibly TRBD2 on 5 matching bases. The CDR3 extends over 12 amino acids. Trimming pared 5 bases from V and 5 bases from J, leaving 8 bases between. The CDR3 nucleotides are TGTGCCAGCAGTCTAACTAGAGATACGCAGTATTTT. Protein: CASSLTRDTQYF.

The rearrangement links TRBV28 to TRBJ1-3; TRBD1 is a possible D gene (5 bases). V lost 2 bases, J lost 0 bases, and 11 bases lay in between. The length of the CDR3 is 16 residues. Germline V gene data show CDR1 as MDHEN and CDR2 as SYDVKM. CDR3 bases: TGTGCCAGCAGTTTAAGTGGGGCAGTCTCTGGAAACACCATATATTTT. Translation gives CASSLSGAVSGNTIYF.